The 2 T cell receptor beta chains below were found in one sample sequenced in a study of blood T cell repertoires in COVID-19. Repertoires were generated with immunoSEQ multiplex PCR, while TCRdb's copy carries only in-frame clones and drops some. This table holds 150,000 or so clones, about four fifths found once. Specimen: peripheral blood. These receptors were collected from a woman of 80 years or more with acute or convalescent COVID-19.

The gene calls are TRBV3-1 (or the pseudogene TRBV3-2) and TRBJ1-2; D is perhaps TRBD1 (5 bases). V gave up 6 bases and J gave up 11 bases, with 19 bases separating them. The CDR3 contains 13 residues. CDR1 and CDR2 (germline): LGHDT, YNNKEL (reference sequence). CDR3 nucleotides: TGTGCCAGCAGGAATAGGGACTATCGAGGGTACACCTTC. As protein: CASRNRDYRGYTF.

J is TRBJ2-4 and V is TRBV29-1, with D unresolved. Deletions cut 0 bases from V and 3 bases from J, with 9 bases between. This CDR3 spans 14 amino acids. Per germline, CDR1 SQVTM and CDR2 ANQGSEA. The CDR3 region is CSVEEVRRKNIQYF. CDR3 nucleotides: TGCAGCGTTGAAGAGGTCAGGCGCAAAAACATTCAGTACTTC.